This T cell receptor beta chain was captured in a study of spatial heterogeneity in lung cancer. The CDR3 has 15 residues. The V gene's germline CDR1 is SGHTS and CDR2 YDEGEE. V lost 4 bases to trimming and J lost 6 bases, with 19 bases between them. TCRdb independently ran MiXCR on the 5' RACE reads; one entry per CDR3 protein. The sample yields approximately 39,000 distinct CDR3 sequences, approximately 7.5% seen once. Time point of the sample: blood at routine non-recurrence follow-up after resection. No cell sorting; template was whole RNA from tumor, lung tissue or PBMC. This clonotype is classed as large.

The chain employs TRBV5-8 and TRBJ1-1; D is possibly TRBD1 (6 bases). Here the sequenced sample was PBMCs, taken at follow-up. The clonotype was recovered from a male donor with early-stage non-small cell lung cancer. The CDR3 loop reads CASSPLQGVYAEAFF. In DNA form, the CDR3 reads TGTGCCAGCAGCCCACTACAGGGTGTATATGCTGAAGCTTTCTTT.